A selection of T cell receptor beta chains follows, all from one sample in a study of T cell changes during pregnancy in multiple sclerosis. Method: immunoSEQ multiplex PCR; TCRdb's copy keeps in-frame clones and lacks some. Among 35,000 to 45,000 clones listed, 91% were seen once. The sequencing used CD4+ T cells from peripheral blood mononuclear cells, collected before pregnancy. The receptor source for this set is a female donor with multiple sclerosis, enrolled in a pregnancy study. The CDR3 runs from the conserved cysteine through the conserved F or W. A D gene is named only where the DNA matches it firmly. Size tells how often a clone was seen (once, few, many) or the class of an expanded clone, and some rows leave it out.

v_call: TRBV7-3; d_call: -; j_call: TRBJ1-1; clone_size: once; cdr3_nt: TGTGCCAGCCGGAGGGGCGTGAACACTGAAGCTTTCTTT; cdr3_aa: CASRRGVNTEAFF
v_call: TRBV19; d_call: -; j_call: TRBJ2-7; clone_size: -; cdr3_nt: TGTGCCAGTAGTATTGTGGGGGGGCAGGTCATCCCCTACGAGCAGTACTTC; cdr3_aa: CASSIVGGQVIPYEQYF
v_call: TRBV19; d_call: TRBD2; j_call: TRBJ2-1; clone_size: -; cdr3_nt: TGTGCCAGTAGTATAAAAAGCGGGGGTGGTGTTGGGCAGTTCTTC; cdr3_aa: CASSIKSGGGVGQFF
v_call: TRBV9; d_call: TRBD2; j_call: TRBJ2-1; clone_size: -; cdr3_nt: TGTGCCAGCAGCGTAGTAGCGGGGGGTCACAATGAGCAGTTCTTC; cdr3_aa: CASSVVAGGHNEQFF
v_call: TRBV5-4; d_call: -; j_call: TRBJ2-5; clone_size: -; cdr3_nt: TGTGCCAGCAGCCGAGGAGGGTCGCCTCTGGAGACCCAGTACTTC; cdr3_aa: CASSRGGSPLETQYF
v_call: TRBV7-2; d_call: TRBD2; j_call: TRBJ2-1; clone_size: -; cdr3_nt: TGTGCCAGCAGAAAACGCGGCGGGGGTTACAATGAGCAGTTCTTC; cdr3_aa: CASRKRGGGYNEQFF
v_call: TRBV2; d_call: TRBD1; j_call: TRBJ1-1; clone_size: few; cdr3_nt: TGTGCCAGCAGTGAACTGACAGGGGGGACTGAAGCTTTCTTT; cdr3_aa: CASSELTGGTEAFF
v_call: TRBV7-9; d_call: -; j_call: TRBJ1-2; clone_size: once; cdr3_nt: TGTGCCAGCAGCTGGGGGTCAACAGGGTGGGCCCTCTATGGCTACACCTTC; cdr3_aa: CASSWGSTGWALYGYTF
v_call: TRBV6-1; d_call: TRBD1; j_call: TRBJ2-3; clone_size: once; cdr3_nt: TGTGCCAGCAGTGGACAGGGGCCAGATACGCAGTATTTT; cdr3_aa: CASSGQGPDTQYF
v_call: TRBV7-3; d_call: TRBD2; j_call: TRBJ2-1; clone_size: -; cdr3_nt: TGTGCCAGCACCCGGGCGGGGGGGCCCGACAATGAGCAGTTCTTC; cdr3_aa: CASTRAGGPDNEQFF
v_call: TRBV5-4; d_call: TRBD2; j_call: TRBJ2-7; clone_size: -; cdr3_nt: TGTGCCAGCAGCTTGTTAGCGGGGTCTACCTACGAGCAGTACTTC; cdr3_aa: CASSLLAGSTYEQYF
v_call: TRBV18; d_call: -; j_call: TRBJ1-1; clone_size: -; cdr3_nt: TGTGCCAGCTCACCACTAGGCGGTAGCACTGAAGCTTTCTTT; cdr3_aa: CASSPLGGSTEAFF
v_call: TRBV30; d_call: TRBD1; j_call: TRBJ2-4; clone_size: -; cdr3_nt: TGTGCCTGGAGTCGTGGGACAGTACTTCTAAACATTCAGTACTTC; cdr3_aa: CAWSRGTVLLNIQYF
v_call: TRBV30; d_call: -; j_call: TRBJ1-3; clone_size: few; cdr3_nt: TGTGCCTGGCGGACAGGAAACACCATATATTTT; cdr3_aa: CAWRTGNTIYF
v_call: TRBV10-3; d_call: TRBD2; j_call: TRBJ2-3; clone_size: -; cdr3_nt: TGTGCCCTTAGCGGGGGGGCCAAGGATACGCAGTATTTT; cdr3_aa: CALSGGAKDTQYF
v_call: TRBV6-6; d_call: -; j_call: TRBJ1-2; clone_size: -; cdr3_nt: TGTGCCAGCAGCTCGGACAGTGCTAACTATGGCTACACCTTC; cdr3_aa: CASSSDSANYGYTF
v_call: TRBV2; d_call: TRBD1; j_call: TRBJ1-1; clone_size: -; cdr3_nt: TGTGCCACCACAGGAGAGGGACAGATGAACACTGAAGCTTTCTTT; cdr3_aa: CATTGEGQMNTEAFF
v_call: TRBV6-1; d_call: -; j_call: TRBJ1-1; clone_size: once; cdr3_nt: TGTGCCAGCAGTGTACAGCGGGTTATGAACACTGAAGCTTTCTTT; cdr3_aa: CASSVQRVMNTEAFF
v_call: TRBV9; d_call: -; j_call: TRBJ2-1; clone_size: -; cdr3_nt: TGTGCCAGCGGCCCCCCCCATCAGGAGCAGTTCTTC; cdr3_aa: CASGPPHQEQFF
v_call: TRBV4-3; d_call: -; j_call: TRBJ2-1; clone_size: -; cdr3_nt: TGCGCCAGCAGCCAAGATTCCACAGCCTACAATGAGCAGTTCTTC; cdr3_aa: CASSQDSTAYNEQFF
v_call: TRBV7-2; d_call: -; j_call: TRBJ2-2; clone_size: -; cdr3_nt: TGTGCCAGCATGGATGGGGGGGCGCCCGGGGAGCTGTTTTTT; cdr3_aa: CASMDGGAPGELFF
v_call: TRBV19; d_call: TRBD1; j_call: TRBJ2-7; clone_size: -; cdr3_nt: TGTGCCAGTAGTTTCACAGGGGTCTCCTACGAGCAGTACTTC; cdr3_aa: CASSFTGVSYEQYF
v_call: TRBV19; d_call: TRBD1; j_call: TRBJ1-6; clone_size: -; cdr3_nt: TGTGCCAGTAGTATGGACAGGACAGGGACCTCCTCCTATAATTCACCCCTCCACTTT; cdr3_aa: CASSMDRTGTSSYNSPLHF
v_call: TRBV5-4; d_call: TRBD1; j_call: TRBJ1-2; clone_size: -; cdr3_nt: TGTGCCAGCAGCGGGCAGACCGGACAGGGTAGTGTCTACACCTTC; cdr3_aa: CASSGQTGQGSVYTF
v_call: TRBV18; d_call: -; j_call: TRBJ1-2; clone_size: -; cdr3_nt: TGTGCCAGCTCACTCAGTTTGCCCATGAAGGGGTATGGCTACACCTTC; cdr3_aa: CASSLSLPMKGYGYTF